A single sample is the source of the 28 T cell receptor beta chains below, sequenced in a study of blood T cell repertoires in COVID-19. Only in-frame clones appear in the TCRdb table, and some are missing; sequencing was by immunoSEQ multiplex PCR. The repertoire holds fewer than 350,000 clones, with approximately 84% as singletons. Sequencing was done on a sample of peripheral blood. The receptors were gathered from a woman aged 25 to 39 who had recovered from COVID-19.

The chain uses TRBV5-6 and TRBJ1-2; tentatively, D is TRBD1 (6 bases). In germline, CDR1 is SGHDT, CDR2 YYEEEE. Trimming removed 2 bases from V and 1 base from J, with 9 bases in between. CDR3 size: 14 residues. This CDR3 is CASSLGGDNYGYTF. CDR3 in DNA: TGTGCCAGCAGCTTAGGGGGGGATAACTATGGCTACACCTTC.

This chain joins TRBV5-1 and TRBJ1-2; 9 bases line up with TRBD1. The CDR3 sequence is 13 residues long. With 4 bases clipped from V and 6 bases from J, the junction kept 4 bases outside the gene matches. Germline V CDR1 and CDR2: SGHRS, YFSETQ. CDR3: CASSTGTGNGYTF. The CDR3 DNA reads as TGCGCCAGCAGCACCGGGACAGGGAATGGCTACACCTTC.

This CDR3 reads CASSSGDSILHF. Written as DNA, the CDR3 is TGTGCCAGCAGCTCAGGGGACAGTATTCTCCACTTT. The V gene is TRBV11-2, the J gene TRBJ1-6; 7 nucleotides match TRBD1. The CDR3 sequence is 12 residues long. Germline values: CDR1 SGHAT, CDR2 FQNNGV. The ends lost 4 bases at V and 16 bases at J; junction bases unmatched: 7. The full variable domain, rest sourced from reference TRBV11-2 and TRBJ1-6, is EAGVAQSPRYKIIEKRQSVAFWCNPISGHATLYWYQQILGQGPKLLIQFQNNGVVDDSQLPKDRFSAERLKGVDSTLKIQPAKLEDSAVYLCASSSGDSILHFGNGTRLTVT.

This clone was found once. This chain uses TRBV5-1 with TRBJ1-1; D perhaps matches TRBD1 (5 bases). The germline gives CDR1 SGHRS, CDR2 YFSETQ. This CDR3 region has 14 residues. V was cut by 0 bases and J by 3 bases, with 9 bases left in between. The CDR3 DNA sequence: TGCGCCAGCAGCTTGGTAGGGGTCGACACTGAAGCTTTCTTT. Amino acids: CASSLVGVDTEAFF.

This chain links TRBV6-5 with TRBJ1-2; TRBD1 matches at 8 bases. The length of the CDR3 is 15 residues. The junction had 14 bases not matched to a gene; V was cut back by 10 bases and J by 4 bases. CDR1 is MNHEY, CDR2 SVGAGI, per germline. The CDR3 loop reads CATTRSTGAFYGYTF. The CDR3 DNA follows: TGTGCCACTACACGTTCGACAGGGGCTTTCTATGGCTACACCTTC.

This chain uses TRBV2 with TRBJ2-1; 8 bases map to TRBD2. The CDR3 is 15 residues long. With 3 bases clipped from V and 6 bases from J, the junction kept 7 bases outside the gene matches. In germline, CDR1 is SNHLY, CDR2 FYNNEI. The CDR3 DNA is TGTGCCAGCAGTGACCCGACTAGCGCCTCCAATGAGCAGTTCTTC. It yields the protein CASSDPTSASNEQFF.

J is TRBJ2-7 and V is TRBV2; a weak D match, TRBD1 (6 bases). CDR3 size: 13 residues. Trimming pared 9 bases from V and 2 bases from J, leaving 14 bases between. Germline V gene data show CDR1 as SNHLY and CDR2 as FYNNEI. In DNA, the CDR3 is TGTGCCAGTTTTTCGACAGGCACCTACGAGCAGTACTTC. Translated, it gives CASFSTGTYEQYF.

The chain uses TRBV7-2 and TRBJ2-7, with D possibly TRBD1 on 6 matching bases. CDR3 length: 15 residues. Germline V gene sequence: CDR1 SGHTA, CDR2 FQGNSA. The germline V and J ends were trimmed by 5 bases and 2 bases, with 16 bases remaining between them. The CDR3 DNA sequence: TGTGCCAGCAGCCAAACGCGGACAGCAACCTACGAGCAGTACTTC. It translates to CASSQTRTATYEQYF.

The chain has TRBV4-1 and TRBJ1-2, with D tentatively TRBD1 (5 bases). The CDR3 is made up of 16 amino acids. The germline V gene has CDR1 MGHRA and CDR2 YSYEKL. The V end was cut by 1 base, the J end by 8 bases, with 20 bases between. The CDR3 reads CASSQGREAGPWGYTF. The CDR3, as DNA: TGCGCCAGCAGCCAAGGAAGGGAGGCAGGGCCGTGGGGCTACACCTTC.

This clone was detected only a few times. This chain links TRBV24-1 with TRBJ1-6, with TRBD1 matching over 8 bases. The CDR3 is made up of 13 amino acids. V dropped 7 bases and J dropped 8; count of bases not matched to a gene: 3. Germline assignment: CDR1 KGHDR and CDR2 SFDVKD. CDR3 in DNA: TGTGCCACCAGACAGGGGGAAGATTCACCCCTCCACTTT. This codes for CATRQGEDSPLHF.

The chain is built from TRBV7-2 and TRBJ2-1; D may be TRBD2 (7 bases). Trimming took 8 bases from V and 4 from J, leaving 15 bases between them. This CDR3 has 14 residues. Germline CDR1 and CDR2: SGHTA and FQGNSA. Here the CDR3 reads CASQGGGAYNEQFF. CDR3 DNA sequence: TGTGCCAGCCAAGGGGGAGGGGCGTACAATGAGCAGTTCTTC.

The chain is built from TRBV5-5 and TRBJ2-7; the D gene is possibly TRBD2 (5 bases). Germline CDR1 SGHKS, CDR2 YYEKEE (reference sequence). The CDR3 loop spans 15 amino acids. The ends were cut back, 0 bases at V and 0 bases at J, with 10 bases in the middle. In DNA form, the CDR3 reads TGTGCCAGCAGCTTGGAATTAGGACTCTCCTACGAGCAGTACTTC. It specifies CASSLELGLSYEQYF. The full variable domain, in which reference TRBV5-5 and TRBJ2-7 provide the parts outside the CDR3, is DAGVTQSPTHLIKTRGQQVTLRCSPISGHKSVSWYQQVLGQGPQFIFQYYEKEERGRGNFPDRFSARQFPNYSSELNVNALLLGDSALYLCASSLELGLSYEQYFGPGTRLTVT.

In its sample, this clone was seen once. The rearrangement joins TRBV2 to TRBJ1-1; 7 bases line up with TRBD1. The junction had 8 bases not matched to a gene; V was cut back by 7 bases and J by 0 bases. The CDR3 consists of 15 residues. Germline V lookup: CDR1 SNHLY, CDR2 FYNNEI. DNA of the CDR3: TGTGCCAGCACCCCGGACAGGCGAATGAACACTGAAGCTTTCTTT. The encoded protein is CASTPDRRMNTEAFF.

This chain uses TRBV7-5 with TRBJ2-7; the D call in the table, TRBD1, was not verified against the DNA. TRBV7-5 is labeled a pseudogene. The CDR3 has 17 residues. CDR3 DNA sequence: TGTGCCAGAAGCCGAAGACCTACCGGGACAGGGAGACACGAGCAGTACTTC. Amino acids: CARSRRPTGTGRHEQYF.

This clone came up a few times. This chain uses TRBV4-2 with TRBJ2-1; D remains unclear. This CDR3 contains 14 residues. V lost 1 base and J lost 4, with 8 bases in between. From germline, CDR1 is LGHNA and CDR2 YNFKEQ. DNA of the CDR3: TGTGCCAGCAGCCAAGGAACGGAGTACAATGAGCAGTTCTTC. The encoded protein is CASSQGTEYNEQFF.

This clone was counted once. The chain has TRBV11-1 and TRBJ2-7; 8 nucleotides align to TRBD1. This CDR3 has 12 amino acids. Germline lookup yields CDR1 SGHAT and CDR2 FQDESV (reference sequence). The J segment lost 2 bases and the V segment lost 7 bases, leaving 1 base of the junction unmatched. The CDR3 loop is CASKGQAYEQYF. For the CDR3, the DNA is TGTGCCAGCAAGGGACAGGCCTACGAGCAGTACTTC.

This chain joins TRBV6-5 and TRBJ1-1; D possibly corresponds to TRBD1 (6 bases). With 6 bases removed from V and 4 bases from J, the gap between germline ends came to 12 bases. In germline, CDR1 is MNHEY, CDR2 SVGAGI. The CDR3 is 13 amino acids. In DNA form, the CDR3 reads TGTGCCAGCAGACACAGGGAGGGCACTGAAGCTTTCTTT. It translates to CASRHREGTEAFF.

In this sample, this clone turned up once. The J gene is TRBJ2-2, the V gene TRBV5-8; D might be TRBD1 (6 bases). Germline values: CDR1 SGHTS, CDR2 YDEGEE. The CDR3 is 13 amino acids. Trimming stripped 1 base from V and 6 bases from J, with 7 bases between. DNA for the CDR3: TGTGCCAGCAGCTTGAGGACAGCCGGGGAGCTGTTTTTT. Protein: CASSLRTAGELFF.

This clone was recorded many times. The chain joins TRBV10-3 to TRBJ2-7; 10 bases map to TRBD2. Germline loops: CDR1 ENHRY, CDR2 SYGVKD. With 6 bases clipped from V and 6 bases from J, the junction kept 5 bases outside the gene matches. This CDR3 spans 13 amino acids. CDR3 region: CAISPGLASEQYF. In DNA form, the CDR3 reads TGTGCCATCAGCCCGGGACTAGCGAGCGAGCAGTACTTC.

The chain carries TRBV2 and TRBJ2-2; D not certain. From germline, CDR1 is SNHLY and CDR2 FYNNEI. V was trimmed by 5 bases and J by 6 bases, leaving 10 bases between them. The CDR3 extends over 13 amino acids. In DNA, the CDR3 is TGTGCCAGCAGTTTGGTGGGCTCCGGGGAGCTGTTTTTT. Its translation is CASSLVGSGELFF.

This clone occurred once. The chain couples TRBV19 to TRBJ2-7; perhaps TRBD1 as D (5 bases). Between the trimmed V and J ends, which lost 4 bases and 0 bases, there was a span of 13 bases. The CDR3 consists of 15 residues. Looked up from germline, CDR1 is LNHDA and CDR2 is SQIVND (reference sequence). The CDR3 here is CASSRMTDGSYEQYF. CDR3 bases: TGTGCCAGTAGTAGGATGACAGACGGCTCCTACGAGCAGTACTTC.

In its sample, this clone was seen a few times. This chain connects TRBV24-1 to TRBJ1-3, with TRBD1 matching over 10 bases. Unmatched junction bases numbered 22, after V lost 10 bases and J lost 8 bases. This CDR3 contains 18 residues. CDR1 KGHDR and CDR2 SFDVKD come from the germline V gene. CDR3 region: CATPPHKSTGTGAYTIYF. The CDR3 DNA reads as TGTGCCACTCCCCCCCACAAATCGACCGGGACAGGGGCGTACACCATATATTTT.

Concerning this clone: The same CDR3 can be traced to other DNA sequences in this sample. This rearrangement joins TRBV5-1 to TRBJ2-1; D unresolved. The CDR3 extends over 11 amino acids. Germline-derived CDR1 and CDR2 are SGHRS and YFSETQ. V gave up 1 base and J gave up 8 bases, with 4 bases separating them. The CDR3 nucleotides are TGCGCCAGCAGCTTGATCGATGAGCAGTTCTTC. Encoded protein: CASSLIDEQFF.

The V call is TRBV4-3, the J call TRBJ2-1, with TRBD2 as a possible D gene (5 bases). Germline CDR1 is LGHNA and CDR2 is YSLEER. V shed 3 bases and J shed 0 bases, with 9 bases lying between them. CDR3 size: 15 residues. In nucleotides, the CDR3 is TGCGCCAGCAGCCAGACTAAGAGCTCCTACAATGAGCAGTTCTTC. Translation: CASSQTKSSYNEQFF.

This chain connects TRBV7-2 to TRBJ2-6; 7 bases align to TRBD1. Germline V gene lookup returns CDR1 SGHTA and CDR2 FQGNSA. This CDR3 comprises 18 residues. V trimming: 5 bases; J trimming: 0 bases; junction bases outside the gene matches: 10. CDR3 region: CASSTPGQWNSGANVLTF. CDR3 coding DNA: TGTGCCAGCAGCACCCCGGGACAGTGGAACTCTGGGGCCAACGTCCTGACTTTC.

This clone was counted at least ten times. This chain uses TRBV12-3 or TRBV12-4 with TRBJ2-5; D gene ambiguous. The CDR3 runs 13 residues. V was pared by 3 bases and J by 1 base, with 6 bases between. CDR3 in DNA: TGTGCCAGCAGTTTCGGGTCCCAAGAGACCCAGTACTTC. This translates into CASSFGSQETQYF.

This chain uses TRBV4-2 with TRBJ2-2; 8 bases fit TRBD2. The CDR3 length is 16 residues. With 0 bases clipped from V and 6 bases from J, the junction kept 6 bases outside the gene matches. Germline CDR1 is LGHNA and CDR2 is YNFKEQ. CDR3 in amino acids: CASSQDASGGPGELFF. The DNA for the CDR3 is TGTGCCAGCAGCCAAGATGCCAGCGGGGGCCCCGGGGAGCTGTTTTTT.

The chain couples TRBV19 to TRBJ1-2; TRBD1 is a possible D gene (5 bases). The CDR3 has 14 amino acids. The V end lost 2 bases, the J end lost 5 bases, and 12 bases lay between the germline ends. CDR1 LNHDA and CDR2 SQIVND come from the germline V gene (reference sequence). This CDR3 is CASSILQGGYGYTF. DNA for the CDR3: TGTGCCAGTAGTATATTGCAGGGCGGATATGGCTACACCTTC.